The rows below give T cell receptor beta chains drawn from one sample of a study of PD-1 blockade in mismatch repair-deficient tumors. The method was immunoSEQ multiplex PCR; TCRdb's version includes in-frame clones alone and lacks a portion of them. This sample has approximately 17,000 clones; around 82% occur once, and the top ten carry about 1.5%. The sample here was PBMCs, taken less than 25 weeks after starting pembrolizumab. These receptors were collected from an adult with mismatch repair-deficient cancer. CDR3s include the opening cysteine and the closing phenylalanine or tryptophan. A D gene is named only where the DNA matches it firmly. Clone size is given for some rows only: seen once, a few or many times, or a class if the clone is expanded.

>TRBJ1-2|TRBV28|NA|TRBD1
TGTGCCAGCAGTTCCCCAGGAGGGGACAGAAGCTATGGCTACACCTTC
CASSSPGGDRSYGYTF
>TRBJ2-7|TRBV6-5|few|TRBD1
TGTGCCAGCAGCCGACAGGGGCCGGGGTACGAGCAGTACTTC
CASSRQGPGYEQYF
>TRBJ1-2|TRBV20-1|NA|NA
TGCAGTGCTAGTATATCCTATGGCTACACCTTC
CSASISYGYTF
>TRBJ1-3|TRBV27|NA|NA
TGTGCCAGCACTCAAAGACGACTGAGCTCTGGAAACACCATATATTTT
CASTQRRLSSGNTIYF
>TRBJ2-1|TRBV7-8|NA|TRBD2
TGTGCCAGCAGCTTAGCGACCGGGACTAGCGGGAGAGAGTTCTTC
CASSLATGTSGREFF
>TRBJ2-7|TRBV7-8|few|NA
TGTGCCAGCAGCTTAGTCCCCCTCGGGGGCGAGCAGTACTTC
CASSLVPLGGEQYF
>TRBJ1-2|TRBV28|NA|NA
TGTGCCAGCAGTTTAGTCTCGGGTTACTATGGCTACACCTTC
CASSLVSGYYGYTF
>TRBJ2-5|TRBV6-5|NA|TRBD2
TGTGCCAGCAGTTACACCGGGAGGGCCTGGGAGACCCAGTACTTC
CASSYTGRAWETQYF
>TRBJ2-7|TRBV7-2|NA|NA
TGTGCCAGCAGCTTAGCGGCTAGTTCAGGGGAGCAGTACTTC
CASSLAASSGEQYF
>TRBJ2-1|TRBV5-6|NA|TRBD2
TGTGCCAGCAGGAGAGCGCTAGCGGGAGCTATCTCCTACAATGAGCAGTTCTTC
CASRRALAGAISYNEQFF
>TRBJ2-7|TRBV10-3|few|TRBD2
TGTGCCATCAGTGAGTCCTTAGCGGGAGGGCCGTACGAGCAGTACTTC
CAISESLAGGPYEQYF
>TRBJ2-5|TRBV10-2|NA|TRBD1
TGCGCCAGCAGTGTAGGACAGGGATACTGGGAGACCCAGTACTTC
CASSVGQGYWETQYF
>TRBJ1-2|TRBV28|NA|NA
TGTGCCAGCCCCGGGTGGAGAGGGAACTATGGCTACACCTTC
CASPGWRGNYGYTF
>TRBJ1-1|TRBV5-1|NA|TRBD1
TGCGCCAGCAGCTTGACCGGGACAGGGACCGGGGACACTGAAGCTTTCTTT
CASSLTGTGTGDTEAFF
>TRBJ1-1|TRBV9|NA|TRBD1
TGTGCCAGCAGCGTAGTCGGACAGGGGGGTCCCCGGGACACTGAAGCTTTCTTT
CASSVVGQGGPRDTEAFF
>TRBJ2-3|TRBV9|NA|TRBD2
TGTGCCAGCAGCGTAGAAGCCGGGAGGGCGGCTACGCAGTATTTT
CASSVEAGRAATQYF
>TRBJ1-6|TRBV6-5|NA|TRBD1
TGTGCCAGCAAAGCTTGGGACAGGTCAGATTCACCCCTCCACTTT
CASKAWDRSDSPLHF
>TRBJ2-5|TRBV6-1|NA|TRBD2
TGTGCCAGCAGTGAAACAGCGGGAGTCTGGGAGACCCAGTACTTC
CASSETAGVWETQYF
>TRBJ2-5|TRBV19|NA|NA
TGTGCCAGTAGTAAGCCTGGGGCGCAGCCCCAAGAGACCCAGTACTTC
CASSKPGAQPQETQYF
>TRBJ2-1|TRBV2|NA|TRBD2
TGTGCCAGCAGGCTAGCGGGAGGGAGCTCCTACAATGAGCAGTTCTTC
CASRLAGGSSYNEQFF
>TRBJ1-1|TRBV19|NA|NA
TGTGCCAGTAGTATTGGGGGCCGACCGACGACTGAAGCTTTCTTT
CASSIGGRPTTEAFF
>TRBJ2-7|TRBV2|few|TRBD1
TGTGCCAGCAGTGAAGCTGGACAGGGGGCCGACGAGCAGTACTTC
CASSEAGQGADEQYF
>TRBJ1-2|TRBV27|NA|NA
TGTGCCAGCGGCCCTCAGGCCCTCTATGGCTACACCTTC
CASGPQALYGYTF
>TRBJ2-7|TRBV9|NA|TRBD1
TGTGCCAGCAGCTTTTCGACAGGGAATTTGGACGAGCAGTACTTC
CASSFSTGNLDEQYF
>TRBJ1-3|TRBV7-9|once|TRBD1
TGTGCCAGCAGCTCTGGGACAGGCGACTCTGGAAACACCATATATTTT
CASSSGTGDSGNTIYF
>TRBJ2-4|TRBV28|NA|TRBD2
TGTGCCAGCAGTTTTTACCGGGGGGTCGCAAACATTCAGTACTTC
CASSFYRGVANIQYF
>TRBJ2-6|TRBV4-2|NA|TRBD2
TGTGCCAGCAGCCAAGTTCTGGCTAGCGGGAGAGGTCTAGGAGGGGCCAACGTCCTGACTTTC
CASSQVLASGRGLGGANVLTF
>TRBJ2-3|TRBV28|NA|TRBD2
TGTGCCAGCGTTCCGGGACTAGCGGCAGATACGCAGTATTTT
CASVPGLAADTQYF
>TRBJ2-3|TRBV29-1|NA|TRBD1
TGCAGCGTTGGGGTGGCAGGGGGAACAGATACGCAGTATTTT
CSVGVAGGTDTQYF
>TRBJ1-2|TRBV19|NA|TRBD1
TGTGCCAGTAGTCTACGGGACAGGGCCAACTATGGCTACACCTTC
CASSLRDRANYGYTF
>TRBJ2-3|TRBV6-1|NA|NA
TGTGCCAGCACCTTATGGGAGTCAAGCACAGATACGCAGTATTTT
CASTLWESSTDTQYF
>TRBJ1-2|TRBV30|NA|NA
TGTGCCTGGAGGGTTGGGGGGGGCGCTGGCTACACCTTC
CAWRVGGGAGYTF
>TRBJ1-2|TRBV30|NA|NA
TGTGCTCAAGGTACAGAGAATGGCTACACCTTC
CAQGTENGYTF
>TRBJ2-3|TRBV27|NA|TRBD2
TGTGCCAGCAGTTTATCGACTAGCGGGAGCACAGATGCGCAGTATTTT
CASSLSTSGSTDAQYF
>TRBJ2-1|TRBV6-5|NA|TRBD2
TGTGCCAGCAGTTACTCGAAAGCGGGAGGGCCGAGCAAGCAGTTCTTC
CASSYSKAGGPSKQFF
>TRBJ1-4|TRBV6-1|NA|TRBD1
TGTGCCAGCATGGACAGGGCGTCGACTAATGAAAAACTGTTTTTT
CASMDRASTNEKLFF
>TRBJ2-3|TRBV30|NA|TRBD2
TGTGCCTGGAATGGTGGGGCTTCCCTGGGCGGGAGGCGAGATACGCAGTATTTT
CAWNGGASLGGRRDTQYF
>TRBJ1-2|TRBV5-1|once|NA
TGCGCCAGCAGCTTATCCGCAGGGGCCTATGGCTACACCTTC
CASSLSAGAYGYTF
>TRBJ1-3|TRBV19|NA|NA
TGTGCCAGTAGTAACCACAGGGATTACTCTGGAAACACCATATATTTT
CASSNHRDYSGNTIYF
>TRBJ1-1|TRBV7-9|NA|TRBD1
TGTGCCAGCAGCTCGGGACAGCCGGTTGAAGCTTTCTTT
CASSSGQPVEAFF
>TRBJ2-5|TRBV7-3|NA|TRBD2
TGTGCCAGCAGCTTAAGTCCGGGGGGGACCCAGTACTTC
CASSLSPGGTQYF
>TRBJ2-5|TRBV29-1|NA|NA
TGCAGCGTTGAACAGGGTTGGGAGACCCAGTACTTC
CSVEQGWETQYF
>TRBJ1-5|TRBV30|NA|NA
TGTGCCTGGAGTGGAGGGAATAATCAGCCCCAGCATTTT
CAWSGGNNQPQHF
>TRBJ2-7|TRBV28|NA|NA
TGTGCCAGCAGTTTAGGAGACTACGAGCAGTACTTC
CASSLGDYEQYF
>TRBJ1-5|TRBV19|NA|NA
TGTGCCAGTAGTATTGGGTCGGGGAATCAGCCCCAGCATTTT
CASSIGSGNQPQHF
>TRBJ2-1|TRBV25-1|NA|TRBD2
TGTGCCAGCAGCGATATTAGCGGGAGCGTCGACAATGAGCAGTTCTTC
CASSDISGSVDNEQFF
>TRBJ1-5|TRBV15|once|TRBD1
TGTGCCACCAGCAGGGGACAGGGAGAGGGCAATCAGCCCCAGCATTTT
CATSRGQGEGNQPQHF
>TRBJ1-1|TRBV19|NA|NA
TGTGCCAGTACCCAGGGACTATCGGTTGCTTTCTTT
CASTQGLSVAFF
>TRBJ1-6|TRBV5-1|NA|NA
TGCGCCAGCATGCTTGGTATACAGGATTCACCCCTCCACTTT
CASMLGIQDSPLHF
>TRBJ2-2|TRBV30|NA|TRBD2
TGTGCCTGGAGTGTACTTCGGACTAGCGTCGCGAACACCGGGGAGCTGTTTTTT
CAWSVLRTSVANTGELFF
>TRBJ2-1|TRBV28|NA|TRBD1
TGTGCAATCGGGACAGACTTTTCCTACAATGAGCAGTTCTTC
CAIGTDFSYNEQFF
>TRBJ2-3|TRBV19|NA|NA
TGTGCCAGTAGTGGGCGGTCTCGCGGGGACACAGATACGCAGTATTTT
CASSGRSRGDTDTQYF
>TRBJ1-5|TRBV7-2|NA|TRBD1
TGTGCCAGCAGCCGAGGGACAGGGGTTCAGCCCCAGCATTTT
CASSRGTGVQPQHF
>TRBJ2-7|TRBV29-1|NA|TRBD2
TGCAGCGTTACAGGGAGACTAGCGGGACCCTACGAGCAGTACTTC
CSVTGRLAGPYEQYF
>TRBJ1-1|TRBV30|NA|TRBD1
TGTGCCTGGAGTCCTGGACAGGGAGGCACTGAAGCTTTCTTT
CAWSPGQGGTEAFF